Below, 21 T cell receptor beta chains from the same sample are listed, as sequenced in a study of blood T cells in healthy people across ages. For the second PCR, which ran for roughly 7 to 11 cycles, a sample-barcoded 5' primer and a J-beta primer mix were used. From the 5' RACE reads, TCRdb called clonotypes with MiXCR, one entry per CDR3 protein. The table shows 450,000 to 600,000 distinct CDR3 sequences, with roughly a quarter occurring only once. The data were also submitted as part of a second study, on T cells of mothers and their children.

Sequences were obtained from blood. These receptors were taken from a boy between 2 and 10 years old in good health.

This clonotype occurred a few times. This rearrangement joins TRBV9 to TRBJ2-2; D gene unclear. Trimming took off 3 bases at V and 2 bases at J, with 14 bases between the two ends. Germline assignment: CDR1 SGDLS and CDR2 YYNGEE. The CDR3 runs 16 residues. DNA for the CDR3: TGTGCCAGCAGCGAACAATCACTGCGTAACACCGGGGAGCTGTTTTTT. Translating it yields CASSEQSLRNTGELFF. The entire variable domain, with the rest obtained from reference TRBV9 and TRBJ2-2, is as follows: DSGVTQTPKHLITATGQRVTLRCSPRSGDLSVYWYQQSLDQGLQFLIQYYNGEERAKGNILERFSAQQFPDLHSELNLSSLELGDSALYFCASSEQSLRNTGELFFGEGSRLTVL.

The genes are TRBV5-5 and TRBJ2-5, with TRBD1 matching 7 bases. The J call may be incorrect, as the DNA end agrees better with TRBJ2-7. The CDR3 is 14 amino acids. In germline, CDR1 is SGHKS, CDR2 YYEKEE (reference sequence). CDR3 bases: TGTGCCAGCAGCGCTTTGACAGGGTTCTACGAGCAGTACTTC. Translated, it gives CASSALTGFYEQYF.

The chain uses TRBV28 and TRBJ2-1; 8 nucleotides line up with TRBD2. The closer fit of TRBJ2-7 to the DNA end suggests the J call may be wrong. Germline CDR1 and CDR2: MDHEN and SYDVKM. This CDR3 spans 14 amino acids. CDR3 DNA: TGTGCCAGCAGTTTACAGCGGGAGTTCTACGAGCAGTACTTC. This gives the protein CASSLQREFYEQYF.

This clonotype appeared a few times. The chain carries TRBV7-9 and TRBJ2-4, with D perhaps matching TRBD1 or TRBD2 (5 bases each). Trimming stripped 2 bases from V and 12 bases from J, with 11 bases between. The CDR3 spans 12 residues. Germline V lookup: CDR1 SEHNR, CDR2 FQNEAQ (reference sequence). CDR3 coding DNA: TGTGCCAGCAGCTTACTAGAAGGGACTCAGTACTTC. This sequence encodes CASSLLEGTQYF. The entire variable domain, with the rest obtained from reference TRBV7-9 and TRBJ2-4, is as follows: DTGVSQNPRHKITKRGQNVTFRCDPISEHNRLYWYRQTLGQGPEFLTYFQNEAQLEKSRLLSDRFSAERPKGSFSTLEIQRTEQGDSAMYLCASSLLEGTQYFGAGTRLSVL.

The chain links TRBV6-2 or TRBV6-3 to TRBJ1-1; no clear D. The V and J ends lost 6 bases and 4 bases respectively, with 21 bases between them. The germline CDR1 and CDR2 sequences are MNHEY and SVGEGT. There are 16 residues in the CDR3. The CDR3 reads CASRDGSRVVGTEAFF. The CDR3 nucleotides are TGTGCCAGCAGGGACGGTAGCCGGGTGGTAGGCACTGAAGCTTTCTTT.

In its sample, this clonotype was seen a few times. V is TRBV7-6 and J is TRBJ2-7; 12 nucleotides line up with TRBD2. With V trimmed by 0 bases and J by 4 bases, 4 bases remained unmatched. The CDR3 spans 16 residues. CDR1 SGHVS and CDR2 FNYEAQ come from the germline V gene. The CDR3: CASSLAQGLAGYEQYF. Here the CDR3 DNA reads TGTGCCAGCAGCTTAGCGCAAGGACTAGCGGGGTACGAGCAGTACTTC. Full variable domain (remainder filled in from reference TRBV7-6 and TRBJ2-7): GAGVSQSPRYKVTKRGQDVALRCDPISGHVSLYWYRQALGQGPEFLTYFNYEAQQDKSGLPNDRFSAERPEGSISTLTIQRTEQRDSAMYRCASSLAQGLAGYEQYFGPGTRLTVT.

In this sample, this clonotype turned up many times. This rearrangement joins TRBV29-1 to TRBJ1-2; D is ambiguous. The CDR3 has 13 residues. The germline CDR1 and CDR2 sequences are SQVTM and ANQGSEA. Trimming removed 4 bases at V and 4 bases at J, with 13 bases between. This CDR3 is CSVVSAMAYGYTF. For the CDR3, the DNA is TGCAGCGTTGTTTCCGCTATGGCCTATGGCTACACCTTC. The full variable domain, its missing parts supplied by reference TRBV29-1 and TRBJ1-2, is SAVISQKPSRDICQRGTSLTIQCQVDSQVTMMFWYRQQPGQSLTLIATANQGSEATYESGFVIDKFPISRPNLTFSTLTVSNMSPEDSSIYLCSVVSAMAYGYTFGSGTRLTVV.

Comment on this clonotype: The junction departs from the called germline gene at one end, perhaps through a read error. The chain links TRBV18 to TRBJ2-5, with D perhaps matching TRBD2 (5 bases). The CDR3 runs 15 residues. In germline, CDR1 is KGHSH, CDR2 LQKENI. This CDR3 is CASSPKGAFQGTQYF. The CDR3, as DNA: TGTGCCAGCTCACCAAAGGGAGCCTTCCAAGGGACCCAGTACTTC.

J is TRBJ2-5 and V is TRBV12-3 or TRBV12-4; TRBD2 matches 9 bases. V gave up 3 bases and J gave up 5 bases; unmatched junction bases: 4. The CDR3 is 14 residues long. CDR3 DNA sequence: TGTGCCAGCAGTTTCGCGGGGGGGACTGAGACCCAGTACTTC. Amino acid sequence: CASSFAGGTETQYF.

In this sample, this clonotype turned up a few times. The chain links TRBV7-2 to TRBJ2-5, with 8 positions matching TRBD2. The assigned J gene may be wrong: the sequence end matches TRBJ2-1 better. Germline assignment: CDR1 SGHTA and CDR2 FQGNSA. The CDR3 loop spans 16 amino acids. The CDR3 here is CASSLGGTRSIHEQFF. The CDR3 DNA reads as TGTGCCAGCAGCTTAGGTGGGACTAGGAGCATTCATGAGCAGTTCTTC.

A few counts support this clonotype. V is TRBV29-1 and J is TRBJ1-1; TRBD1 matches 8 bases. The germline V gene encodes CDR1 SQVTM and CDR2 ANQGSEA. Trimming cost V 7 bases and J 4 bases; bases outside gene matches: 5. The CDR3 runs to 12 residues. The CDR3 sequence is CSAGQGVTEAFF. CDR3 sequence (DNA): TGCAGCGCTGGACAGGGAGTCACTGAAGCTTTCTTT.

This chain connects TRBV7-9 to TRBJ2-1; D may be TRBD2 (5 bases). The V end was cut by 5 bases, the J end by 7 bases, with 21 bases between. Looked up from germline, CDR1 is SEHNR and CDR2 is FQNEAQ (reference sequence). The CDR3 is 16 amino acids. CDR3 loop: CASSTLREAEVNEQFF. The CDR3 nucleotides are TGTGCCAGCAGCACCCTCCGGGAAGCCGAAGTGAATGAGCAGTTCTTC.

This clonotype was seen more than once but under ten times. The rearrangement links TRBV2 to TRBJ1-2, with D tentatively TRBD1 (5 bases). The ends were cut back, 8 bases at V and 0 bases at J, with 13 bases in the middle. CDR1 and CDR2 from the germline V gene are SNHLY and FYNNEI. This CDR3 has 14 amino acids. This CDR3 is CASGAGKANYGYTF. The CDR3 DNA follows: TGTGCCAGCGGGGCGGGAAAAGCTAACTATGGCTACACCTTC.

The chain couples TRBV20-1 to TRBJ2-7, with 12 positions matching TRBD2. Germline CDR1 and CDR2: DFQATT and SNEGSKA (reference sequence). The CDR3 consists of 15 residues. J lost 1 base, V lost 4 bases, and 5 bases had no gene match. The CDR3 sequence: CSANPSGRASYEQYF. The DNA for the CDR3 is TGCAGTGCTAACCCTAGCGGGAGGGCTTCCTACGAGCAGTACTTC.

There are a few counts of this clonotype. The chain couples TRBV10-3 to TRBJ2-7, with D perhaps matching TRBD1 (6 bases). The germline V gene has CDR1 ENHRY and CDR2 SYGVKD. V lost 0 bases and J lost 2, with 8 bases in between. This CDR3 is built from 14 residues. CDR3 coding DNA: TGTGCCATCAGTGAGTCGGGGGCTACCTACGAGCAGTACTTC. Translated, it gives CAISESGATYEQYF.

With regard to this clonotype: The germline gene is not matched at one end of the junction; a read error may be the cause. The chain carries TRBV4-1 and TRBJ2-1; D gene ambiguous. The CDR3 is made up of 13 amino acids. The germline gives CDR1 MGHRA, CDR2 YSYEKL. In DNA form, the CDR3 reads TGCGCCGGCAGCCAAGATGACTACAATGAGCAGTTCTTC. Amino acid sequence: CAGSQDDYNEQFF.

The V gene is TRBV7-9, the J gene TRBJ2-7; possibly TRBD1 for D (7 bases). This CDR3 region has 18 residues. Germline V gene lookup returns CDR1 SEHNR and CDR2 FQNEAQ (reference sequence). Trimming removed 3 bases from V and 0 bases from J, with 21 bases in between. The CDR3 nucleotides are TGTGCCAGCAGCTTCGCAGGCAGGGGGGCAGCAAGCTCCTACGAGCAGTACTTC. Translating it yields CASSFAGRGAASSYEQYF.

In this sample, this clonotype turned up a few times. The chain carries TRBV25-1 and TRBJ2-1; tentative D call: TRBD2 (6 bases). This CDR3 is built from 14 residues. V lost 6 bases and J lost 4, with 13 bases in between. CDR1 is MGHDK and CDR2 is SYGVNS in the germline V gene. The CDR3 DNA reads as TGTGCCAGCAGGCCGCGGGACGCTTACAATGAGCAGTTCTTC. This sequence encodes CASRPRDAYNEQFF. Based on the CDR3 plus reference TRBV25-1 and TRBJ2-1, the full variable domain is EADIYQTPRYLVIGTGKKITLECSQTMGHDKMYWYQQDPGMELHLIHYSYGVNSTEKGDLSSESTVSRIRTEHFPLTLESARPSHTSQYLCASRPRDAYNEQFFGPGTRLTVL.

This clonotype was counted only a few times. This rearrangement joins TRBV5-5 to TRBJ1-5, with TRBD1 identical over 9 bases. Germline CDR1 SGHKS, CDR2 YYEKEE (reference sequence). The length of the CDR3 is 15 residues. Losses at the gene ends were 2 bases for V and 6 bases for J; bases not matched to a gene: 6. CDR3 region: CASSLRSTGGQPQHF. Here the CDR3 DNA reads TGTGCCAGCAGCTTAAGATCGACAGGGGGTCAGCCCCAGCATTTT.

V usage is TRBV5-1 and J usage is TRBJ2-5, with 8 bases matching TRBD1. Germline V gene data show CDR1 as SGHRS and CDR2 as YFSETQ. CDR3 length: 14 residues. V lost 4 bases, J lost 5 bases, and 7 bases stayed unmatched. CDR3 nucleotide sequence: TGCGCCAGCAGCGACCGACAGGGGTGGGAGACCCAGTACTTC. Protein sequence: CASSDRQGWETQYF.

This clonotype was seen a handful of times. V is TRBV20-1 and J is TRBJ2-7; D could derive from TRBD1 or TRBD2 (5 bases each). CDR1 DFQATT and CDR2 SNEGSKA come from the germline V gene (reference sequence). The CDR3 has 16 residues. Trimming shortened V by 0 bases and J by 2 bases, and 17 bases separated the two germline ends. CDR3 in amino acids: CSARDRKRGATYEQYF. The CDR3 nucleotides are TGCAGTGCTAGAGATCGGAAAAGGGGAGCGACCTACGAGCAGTACTTC.